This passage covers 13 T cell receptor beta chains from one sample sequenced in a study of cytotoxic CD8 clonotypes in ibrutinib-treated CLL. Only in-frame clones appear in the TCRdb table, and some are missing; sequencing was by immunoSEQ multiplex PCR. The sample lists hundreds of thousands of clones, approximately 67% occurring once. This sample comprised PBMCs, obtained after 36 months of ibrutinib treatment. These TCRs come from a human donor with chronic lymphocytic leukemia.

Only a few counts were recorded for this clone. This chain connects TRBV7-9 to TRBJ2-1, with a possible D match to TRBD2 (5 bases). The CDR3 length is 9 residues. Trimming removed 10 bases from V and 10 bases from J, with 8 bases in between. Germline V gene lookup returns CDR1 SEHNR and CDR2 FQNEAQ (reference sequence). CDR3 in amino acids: CATPGEQFF. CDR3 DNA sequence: TGTGCCACTCCGGGGGAGCAGTTCTTC.

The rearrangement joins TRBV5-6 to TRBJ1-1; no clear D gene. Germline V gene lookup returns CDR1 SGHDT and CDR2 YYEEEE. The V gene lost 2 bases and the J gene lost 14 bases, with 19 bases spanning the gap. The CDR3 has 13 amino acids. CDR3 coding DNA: TGTGCCAGCAGCTTCTCCCGGGCCTCTTTGGGGTTCTTT. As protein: CASSFSRASLGFF.

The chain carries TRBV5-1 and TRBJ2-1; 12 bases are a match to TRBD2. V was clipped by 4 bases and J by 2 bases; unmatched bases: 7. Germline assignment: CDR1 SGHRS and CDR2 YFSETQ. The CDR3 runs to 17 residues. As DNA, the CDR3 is TGCGCCAGCAGCACGAGACTAGCGGGAGTGACCTACAATGAGCAGTTCTTC. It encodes CASSTRLAGVTYNEQFF.

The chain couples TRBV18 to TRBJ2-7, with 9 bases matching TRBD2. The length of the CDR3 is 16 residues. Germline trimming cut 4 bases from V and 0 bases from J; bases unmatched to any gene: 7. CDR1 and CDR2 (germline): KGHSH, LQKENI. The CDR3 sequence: CASSQGSGGSSYEQYF. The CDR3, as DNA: TGTGCCAGCTCACAGGGTAGCGGGGGCAGCTCCTACGAGCAGTACTTC.

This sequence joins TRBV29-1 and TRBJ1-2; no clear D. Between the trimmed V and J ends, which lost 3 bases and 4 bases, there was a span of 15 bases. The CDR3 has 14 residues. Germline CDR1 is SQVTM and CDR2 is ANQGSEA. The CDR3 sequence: CSVDPQELSYGYTF. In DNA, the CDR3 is TGCAGCGTTGACCCGCAGGAACTTAGCTATGGCTACACCTTC. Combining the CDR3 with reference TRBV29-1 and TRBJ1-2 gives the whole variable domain SAVISQKPSRDICQRGTSLTIQCQVDSQVTMMFWYRQQPGQSLTLIATANQGSEATYESGFVIDKFPISRPNLTFSTLTVSNMSPEDSSIYLCSVDPQELSYGYTFGSGTRLTVV.

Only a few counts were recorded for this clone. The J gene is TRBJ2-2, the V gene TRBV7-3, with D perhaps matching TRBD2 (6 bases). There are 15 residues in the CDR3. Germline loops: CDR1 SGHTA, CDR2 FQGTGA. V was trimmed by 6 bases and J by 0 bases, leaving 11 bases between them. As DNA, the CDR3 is TGTGCCAGCAGGCACGGGGGAGCGAACACCGGGGAGCTGTTTTTT. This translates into CASRHGGANTGELFF.

The CDR3 is CASSLEAARETQYF. In DNA, the CDR3 is TGTGCCAGCAGCTTAGAAGCGGCTCGGGAGACCCAGTACTTC. The chain has TRBV7-8 and TRBJ2-5; TRBD2 is a possible D gene (5 bases). The length of the CDR3 is 14 residues. The germline V gene encodes CDR1 SGHVS and CDR2 FQNEAQ. V was trimmed by 1 base and J by 5 bases, leaving 11 bases between them.

The CDR3 here is CASSFLGSALWNSPLHF. The CDR3 DNA is TGCGCCAGCAGCTTTTTAGGTTCAGCCCTATGGAATTCACCCCTCCACTTT. V and J are TRBV5-1 and TRBJ1-6; D ambiguous. CDR3 length: 17 residues. The V end lost 2 bases, the J end lost 7 bases, and 19 bases lay between the germline ends. Germline loops: CDR1 SGHRS, CDR2 YFSETQ.

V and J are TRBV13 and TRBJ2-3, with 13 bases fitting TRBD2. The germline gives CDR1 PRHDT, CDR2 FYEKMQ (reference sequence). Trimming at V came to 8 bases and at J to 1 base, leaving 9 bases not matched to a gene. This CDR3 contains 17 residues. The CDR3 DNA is TGTGCCAGCGCCACGACTAGCGGGGGGTGGGGCACAGATACGCAGTATTTT. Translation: CASATTSGGWGTDTQYF. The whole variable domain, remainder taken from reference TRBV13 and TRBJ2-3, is AAGVIQSPRHLIKEKRETATLKCYPIPRHDTVYWYQQGPGQDPQFLISFYEKMQSDKGSIPDRFSAQQFSDYHSELNMSSLELGDSALYFCASATTSGGWGTDTQYFGPGTRLTVL.

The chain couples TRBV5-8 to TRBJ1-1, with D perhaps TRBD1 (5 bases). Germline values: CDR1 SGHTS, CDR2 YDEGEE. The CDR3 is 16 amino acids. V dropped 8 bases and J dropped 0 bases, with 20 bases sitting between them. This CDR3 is CARPPRGSIVNTEAFF. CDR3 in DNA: TGTGCCAGACCGCCGCGGGGCTCCATTGTGAACACTGAAGCTTTCTTT.

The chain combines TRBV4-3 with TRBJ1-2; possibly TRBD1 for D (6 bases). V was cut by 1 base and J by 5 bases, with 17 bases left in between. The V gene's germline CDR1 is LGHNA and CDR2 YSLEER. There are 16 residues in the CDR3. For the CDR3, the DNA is TGCGCCAGCAGCCAAGTAGGCCCAGGGGAATCGTATGGCTACACCTTC. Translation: CASSQVGPGESYGYTF.

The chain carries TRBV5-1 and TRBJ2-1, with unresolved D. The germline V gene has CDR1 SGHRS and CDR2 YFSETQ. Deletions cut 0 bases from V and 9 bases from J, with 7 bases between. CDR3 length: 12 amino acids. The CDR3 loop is CASSLEGSEQFF. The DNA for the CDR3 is TGCGCCAGCAGCTTGGAGGGTAGTGAGCAGTTCTTC.

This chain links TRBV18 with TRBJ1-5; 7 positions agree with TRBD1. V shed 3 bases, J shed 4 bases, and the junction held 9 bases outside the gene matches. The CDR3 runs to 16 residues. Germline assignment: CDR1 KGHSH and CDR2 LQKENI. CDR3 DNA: TGTGCCAGCTCACCCTCTCACAGGGGTAAAAATCAGCCCCAGCATTTT. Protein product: CASSPSHRGKNQPQHF.